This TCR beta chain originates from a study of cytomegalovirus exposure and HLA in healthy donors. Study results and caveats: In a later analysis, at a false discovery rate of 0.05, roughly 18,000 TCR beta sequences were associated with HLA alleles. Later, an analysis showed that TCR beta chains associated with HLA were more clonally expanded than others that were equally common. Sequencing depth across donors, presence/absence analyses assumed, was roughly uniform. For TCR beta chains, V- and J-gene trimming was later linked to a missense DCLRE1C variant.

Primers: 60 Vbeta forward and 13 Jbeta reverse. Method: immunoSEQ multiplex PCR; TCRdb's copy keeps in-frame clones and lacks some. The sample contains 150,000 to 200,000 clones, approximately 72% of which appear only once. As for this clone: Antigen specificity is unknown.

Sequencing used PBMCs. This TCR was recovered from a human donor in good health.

CDR3 amino acids: CASSSCEQFF. CDR3 bases: TGTGCCAGCAGCTCCTGTGAGCAGTTCTTC. The chain is built from TRBV7-3 and TRBJ2-1, with D unclear. The germline gives CDR1 SGHTA, CDR2 FQGTGA. There are 10 residues in the CDR3. V gave up 4 bases and J gave up 9 bases, with 4 bases separating them.